A single sample gave rise to the 10 T cell receptor beta chains below, sequenced in a study of cytomegalovirus exposure and HLA in healthy donors. The PCR had 60 Vbeta and 13 Jbeta primers. Some clones are missing from TCRdb's copy, which holds only in-frame ones; the method was immunoSEQ multiplex PCR. The top ten hold around 2.9% of the sample, which has approximately 74,000 clones, 80% to 90% seen once. Sequencing used PBMCs. The receptors stem from a woman aged 30 to 39 in good health and CMV-seronegative.

This clone appeared a single time. The germline gene is not matched at one end of the junction; a read error may be the cause. V and J are TRBV7-9 and TRBJ2-3; 8 bases fit TRBD1. Germline V gene sequence: CDR1 SEHNR, CDR2 FQNEAQ (reference sequence). This CDR3 spans 15 amino acids. The CDR3 DNA sequence: TGTTCCAGCAGCCAAGGACAGGGTGGCACAGATACGCAGTATTTT. Protein sequence: CSSSQGQGGTDTQYF.

The V and J genes are TRBV19 and TRBJ1-1; 7 positions agree with TRBD1. CDR1 is LNHDA, CDR2 SQIVND, per germline (reference sequence). The CDR3 sequence is 14 residues long. J gave up 0 bases and V 5 bases, and 3 bases lay outside the gene matches. This CDR3 reads CASSWDSLNTEAFF. The CDR3 DNA reads TGTGCCAGTAGTTGGGACAGCTTGAACACTGAAGCTTTCTTT.

The CDR3 DNA sequence: TGTGCCAGCAGGACTAGCGGGGGGGAAGAGACCCAGTACTTC. Its protein product is CASRTSGGEETQYF. This chain links TRBV6-1 with TRBJ2-5; 14 bases map to TRBD2. J gave up 3 bases and V 6 bases, and 0 bases lay outside the gene matches. Germline-derived CDR1 and CDR2 are MNHNS and SASEGT. The CDR3 contains 14 residues.

This clone has only one observation. The rearrangement joins TRBV18 to TRBJ1-1; 7 bases match TRBD1. The ends lost 4 bases at V and 3 bases at J; junction bases unmatched: 8. In germline, CDR1 is KGHSH, CDR2 LQKENI. There are 15 residues in the CDR3. CDR3 DNA: TGTGCCAGCTCACAAACGGACAGGAAACACACTGAAGCTTTCTTT. Translation: CASSQTDRKHTEAFF.

This sequence joins TRBV5-8 and TRBJ2-7; the match to TRBD1 covers 9 bases. The trim removed 6 bases at V and 5 bases at J, leaving 9 bases unmatched. This CDR3 contains 14 residues. Per germline, CDR1 SGHTS and CDR2 YDEGEE. The CDR3 protein is CASTFGQGKDEQYF. CDR3 DNA: TGTGCCAGCACCTTCGGACAGGGGAAGGACGAGCAGTACTTC.

The gene calls are TRBV19 and TRBJ2-6; TRBD1 might be the D (5 bases). V gave up 5 bases and J gave up 3 bases, with 11 bases separating them. Germline V gene lookup returns CDR1 LNHDA and CDR2 SQIVND (reference sequence). CDR3 length: 15 residues. Here the CDR3 reads CASSRTGFGANVLTF. The CDR3 DNA reads as TGTGCCAGTAGTCGAACAGGTTTTGGGGCCAACGTCCTGACTTTC. Full variable domain (remainder filled in from reference TRBV19 and TRBJ2-6): DGGITQSPKYLFRKEGQNVTLSCEQNLNHDAMYWYRQDPGQGLRLIYYSQIVNDFQKGDIAEGYSVSREKKESFPLTVTSAQKNPTAFYLCASSRTGFGANVLTFGAGSRLTVL.

This chain connects TRBV19 to TRBJ1-6; 9 bases match TRBD1. V shed 4 bases, J shed 12 bases, and the junction held 7 bases outside the gene matches. This CDR3 contains 14 residues. Germline lookup yields CDR1 LNHDA and CDR2 SQIVND (reference sequence). The CDR3 sequence: CASSRTGGPQPLHF. The CDR3 coding sequence is TGTGCCAGTAGTAGAACAGGGGGCCCTCAACCCCTCCACTTT. The variable domain in full, with the rest retrieved from reference TRBV19 and TRBJ1-6, is DGGITQSPKYLFRKEGQNVTLSCEQNLNHDAMYWYRQDPGQGLRLIYYSQIVNDFQKGDIAEGYSVSREKKESFPLTVTSAQKNPTAFYLCASSRTGGPQPLHFGNGTRLTVT.

This sequence joins TRBV19 and TRBJ2-2, with a tentative D call TRBD1 (6 bases). The germline CDR1 and CDR2 sequences are LNHDA and SQIVND (reference sequence). Deletions cut 1 base from V and 6 bases from J, with 12 bases between. This CDR3 contains 15 residues. The chain's CDR3 is CASSIAGRGAGELFF. The DNA for the CDR3 is TGTGCCAGTAGTATAGCAGGCAGGGGCGCCGGGGAGCTGTTTTTT.

This chain joins TRBV30 and TRBJ1-2; no clear D gene. The germline V and J ends were trimmed by 5 bases and 4 bases, with 8 bases remaining between them. The CDR3 covers 11 residues. Germline CDR1 GTSNPN, CDR2 SVGIG (reference sequence). In DNA form, the CDR3 reads TGTGCCTGGGAGTCTCGCTATGGCTACACCTTC. Its translation is CAWESRYGYTF.

The chain carries TRBV4-3 and TRBJ2-5; D is unclear. This CDR3 is built from 14 residues. V gave up 3 bases and J gave up 4 bases, with 12 bases separating them. CDR1 is LGHNA and CDR2 is YSLEER in the germline V gene. CDR3 amino acids: CASSHHLGTETQYF. In DNA, the CDR3 is TGCGCCAGCAGCCACCATTTGGGCACAGAGACCCAGTACTTC.